The 11 T cell receptor beta chains below come from one sample, sequenced in a study of technical replicates of blood from several donors. TCRdb's copy holds only in-frame clones and misses some; the assay was immunoSEQ multiplex PCR. This table has tens of thousands of clones, 90% to 96% appearing once. The sample taken for sequencing was T cells isolated from PBMCs. The source of these receptors is a human donor in good health.

This clone is a singleton in its sample. The chain combines TRBV5-4 with TRBJ2-7; TRBD1 agrees at 9 bases. Losses at the gene ends were 0 bases for V and 5 bases for J; bases not matched to a gene: 6. CDR1 and CDR2 (germline): SGHNT, YYREEE (reference sequence). CDR3 size: 15 residues. The CDR3 spells CASSLAGTGPHEQYF. CDR3 coding DNA: TGTGCCAGCAGCTTGGCCGGGACAGGGCCCCACGAGCAGTACTTC.

V and J are TRBV6-1 and TRBJ2-7; TRBD1 matches at 8 bases. With 0 bases clipped from V and 0 bases from J, the junction kept 4 bases outside the gene matches. This CDR3 has 16 residues. Looked up from germline, CDR1 is MNHNS and CDR2 is SASEGT. The DNA for the CDR3 is TGTGCCAGCAGTGAAGCGCACAGGGGGTTCTCCTACGAGCAGTACTTC. Translating it yields CASSEAHRGFSYEQYF.

The chain carries TRBV25-1 and TRBJ1-4; TRBD1 aligns across 9 bases. There are 14 residues in the CDR3. Germline loops: CDR1 MGHDK, CDR2 SYGVNS. After removal of 7 bases from V and 8 bases from J, the junction contained 8 bases not matched to a gene. The CDR3 nucleotides read TGTGCCAGCACAACAGGGGGCGATCAGGAAAAACTGTTTTTT. Translating gives CASTTGGDQEKLFF.

This chain links TRBV15 with TRBJ2-1, with D hard to call. Germline V gene data show CDR1 as LNHNV and CDR2 as YYDKDF (reference sequence). Trimming cost V 3 bases and J 8 bases, with 17 bases left between them. The CDR3 is 15 amino acids. This chain's CDR3 is CATSRAGLEVDEQFF. CDR3 nucleotides: TGTGCCACCAGCAGGGCCGGCCTAGAGGTCGATGAGCAGTTCTTC. Full variable domain (missing parts from reference TRBV15 and TRBJ2-1): DAMVIQNPRYQVTQFGKPVTLSCSQTLNHNVMYWYQQKSSQAPKLLFHYYDKDFNNEADTPDNFQSRRPNTSFCFLDIRSPGLGDTAMYLCATSRAGLEVDEQFFGPGTRLTVL.

This clone was found once. The rearrangement uses TRBV2 and TRBJ1-2; tentative D call: TRBD1 (6 bases). V lost 5 bases and J 4 bases, leaving 17 bases between the germline ends. The CDR3 extends over 15 amino acids. In germline, CDR1 is SNHLY, CDR2 FYNNEI. The CDR3 protein is CASSPMDSYLYGYTF. The CDR3 nucleotides are TGTGCCAGCAGTCCTATGGACAGTTATCTCTATGGCTACACCTTC. The full variable domain, in which reference TRBV2 and TRBJ1-2 provide the parts outside the CDR3, is EPEVTQTPSHQVTQMGQEVILRCVPISNHLYFYWYRQILGQKVEFLVSFYNNEISEKSEIFDDQFSVERPDGSNFTLKIRSTKLEDSAMYFCASSPMDSYLYGYTFGSGTRLTVV.

The chain recombines TRBV27 with TRBJ1-2; no firm D call. The V end lost 2 bases, the J end lost 7 bases, and 14 bases lay between the germline ends. The CDR3 consists of 14 residues. CDR1 MNHEY and CDR2 SMNVEV come from the germline V gene (reference sequence). CDR3 amino acids: CASSLNRGGPGYTF. The CDR3, as DNA: TGTGCCAGCAGTTTAAATCGGGGAGGTCCTGGCTACACCTTC.

The chain links TRBV5-6 to TRBJ2-3; D is possibly TRBD2 (5 bases). Germline V gives CDR1 SGHDT, CDR2 YYEEEE. Trimming left V 1 base short and J 3 bases short, with 15 bases between. The CDR3 extends over 16 amino acids. Here the CDR3 DNA reads TGTGCCAGCAGCTTGCCTAGAGTAGCGTTGACAGATACGCAGTATTTT. It codes for CASSLPRVALTDTQYF.

The chain is built from TRBV6-1 and TRBJ2-7; 7 bases map to TRBD1. Germline trimming cut 11 bases from V and 2 bases from J; bases unmatched to any gene: 3. Germline CDR1 is MNHNS and CDR2 is SASEGT. This CDR3 comprises 11 residues. CDR3 sequence (DNA): TGTGCCGGTGGACAGGCCTACGAGCAGTACTTC. This encodes CAGGQAYEQYF.

This chain joins TRBV30 and TRBJ2-7; possibly TRBD1 for D (7 bases). Germline CDR1 GTSNPN, CDR2 SVGIG (reference sequence). This CDR3 spans 12 amino acids. CDR3 nucleotides: TGTGCTTTGGGACAGACTAGCTACGAGCAGTACTTC. Translated, it gives CALGQTSYEQYF.

This clone was observed a few times. The V and J genes are TRBV7-9 and TRBJ1-2, with D unresolved. Germline V lookup: CDR1 SEHNR, CDR2 FQNEAQ (reference sequence). The CDR3 is 12 amino acids. V lost 5 bases and J 4 bases, leaving 8 bases between the germline ends. In nucleotides, the CDR3 is TGTGCCAGCAGCCCCGACTCCTATGGCTACACCTTC. As protein: CASSPDSYGYTF.

J is TRBJ2-7 and V is TRBV29-1, with D possibly TRBD2 on 6 matching bases. CDR3 length equals 13 residues. The V end lost 4 bases, the J end lost 3 bases, and 13 bases lay between the germline ends. Germline CDR1 SQVTM, CDR2 ANQGSEA. The CDR3 is CSVAGTPIYEQYF. CDR3 DNA: TGCAGCGTTGCCGGGACTCCGATCTACGAGCAGTACTTC.